One sample yielded the 32 T cell receptor beta chains listed below, sequenced in a study of cytomegalovirus exposure and HLA in healthy donors. Researchers ran the PCR with 60 Vbeta and 13 Jbeta primers. Sequencing used immunoSEQ multiplex PCR; TCRdb keeps in-frame clones, though not all of them. The sample has about 130,000 clones; about four fifths are singletons. Sequenced material: PBMCs. These receptors came from a young man in good health and CMV-seronegative.

The chain uses TRBV2 and TRBJ1-2; maybe TRBD1 (6 bases). In germline, CDR1 is SNHLY, CDR2 FYNNEI. This CDR3 is 13 amino acids long. Trimming left V 7 bases short and J 5 bases short, with 14 bases between. CDR3 nucleotides: TGTGCCAGCAACAGGGAAGTTGGGTATGGCTACACCTTC. This translates into CASNREVGYGYTF.

This rearrangement joins TRBV7-6 to TRBJ1-2, with D unresolved. Germline CDR1 reads SGHVS; CDR2 reads FNYEAQ. The CDR3 loop spans 16 amino acids. The V gene lost 5 bases and the J gene lost 0 bases, with 16 bases spanning the gap. CDR3 in DNA: TGTGCCAGCAGCGCAACCCGTGGCACCTCTAACTATGGCTACACCTTC. As protein: CASSATRGTSNYGYTF.

The chain couples TRBV9 to TRBJ1-1; a possible D gene is TRBD1 (5 bases). Germline V gene sequence: CDR1 SGDLS, CDR2 YYNGEE. The V gene lost 0 bases and the J gene lost 3 bases, with 15 bases spanning the gap. This CDR3 has 16 residues. The CDR3, as DNA: TGTGCCAGCAGCGTAGGGGGGGAACCTCTGGACACTGAAGCTTTCTTT. Encoded protein: CASSVGGEPLDTEAFF.

J is TRBJ1-4 and V is TRBV6-1; 8 nucleotides agree with TRBD1. Germline assignment: CDR1 MNHNS and CDR2 SASEGT. V dropped 5 bases and J dropped 4; count of bases not matched to a gene: 3. The CDR3 has 14 residues. CDR3 sequence (DNA): TGTGCCAGCAGTCAGGACAGGGTTAATGAAAAACTGTTTTTT. The encoded protein is CASSQDRVNEKLFF.

V and J are TRBV29-1 and TRBJ1-4; D is perhaps TRBD1 (5 bases). Germline CDR1 and CDR2: SQVTM and ANQGSEA. The CDR3 loop spans 13 amino acids. Between the trimmed V and J ends, which lost 4 bases and 8 bases, there was a span of 14 bases. DNA of the CDR3: TGCAGCGTTGGTAGGGGCTCAGGGGAAAAACTGTTTTTT. This sequence encodes CSVGRGSGEKLFF.

In its sample, this clone was seen a few times. The chain carries TRBV27 and TRBJ2-7; maybe TRBD1 (6 bases). The germline CDR1 and CDR2 sequences are MNHEY and SMNVEV (reference sequence). The CDR3 is 13 residues long. Trimming cost V 5 bases and J 1 base, with 9 bases left between them. The CDR3 bases are TGTGCCAGCAGTCGGGACACTTCCTACGAGCAGTACTTC. Protein product: CASSRDTSYEQYF.

This clone came up once. The V gene is TRBV19, the J gene TRBJ2-1; maybe TRBD2 (6 bases). The CDR3 spans 15 residues. Trimming took off 3 bases at V and 3 bases at J, with 12 bases between the two ends. CDR1 and CDR2 from the germline V gene are LNHDA and SQIVND (reference sequence). CDR3 region: CASSMDGGNYNEQFF. CDR3 sequence (DNA): TGTGCCAGTAGTATGGATGGCGGGAACTACAATGAGCAGTTCTTC.

This clone was counted a single time. V and J are TRBV10-3 and TRBJ2-1, with 10 bases that match TRBD2. Germline lookup yields CDR1 ENHRY and CDR2 SYGVKD. The CDR3 is 15 amino acids. J gave up 6 bases and V 8 bases, and 10 bases lay outside the gene matches. CDR3 in DNA: TGTGCCATCTCGCTAGCGGGAGTTCTGGGCAATGAGCAGTTCTTC. Encoded protein: CAISLAGVLGNEQFF.

This clone appeared a few times. The chain couples TRBV4-3 to TRBJ2-7, with D perhaps matching TRBD1 (5 bases). V lost 4 bases and J lost 3, with 16 bases in between. The germline gives CDR1 LGHNA, CDR2 YSLEER. The CDR3 totals 15 residues. CDR3 amino acids: CASSPGQALYYEQYF. The CDR3 region has the DNA TGCGCCAGCAGCCCAGGGCAGGCGCTATACTACGAGCAGTACTTC.

This chain connects TRBV10-3 to TRBJ2-7; D not resolved. Germline CDR1 is ENHRY and CDR2 is SYGVKD. The V end was cut by 5 bases, the J end by 6 bases, with 11 bases between. The CDR3 spans 12 residues. The CDR3 reads CAISLPQAEQYF. CDR3 bases: TGTGCCATCAGTCTCCCCCAGGCCGAGCAGTACTTC.

DNA of the CDR3: TGTGCCAGCAGTTGGGGGGGTGGCGGGGCCACCTCCTACGAGCAGTACTTC. Its protein product is CASSWGGGGATSYEQYF. The chain has TRBV28 and TRBJ2-7, with 7 bases fitting TRBD2. V was clipped by 4 bases and J by 0 bases; unmatched bases: 12. The CDR3 spans 17 residues. CDR1 is MDHEN and CDR2 is SYDVKM in the germline V gene.

V usage is TRBV6-5 and J usage is TRBJ2-5, with 12 nucleotides matching TRBD2. This CDR3 contains 15 residues. CDR1 is MNHEY, CDR2 SVGAGI, per germline. With 5 bases clipped from V and 4 bases from J, the junction kept 5 bases outside the gene matches. The CDR3 DNA reads as TGTGCCAGCAGTGCGGCTAGCGGGAGGGTAGAGACCCAGTACTTC. Encoded protein: CASSAASGRVETQYF.

The V call is TRBV27, the J call TRBJ2-7; perhaps TRBD1 as D (6 bases). Trimming stripped 3 bases from V and 1 base from J, with 13 bases between. Germline-derived CDR1 and CDR2 are MNHEY and SMNVEV (reference sequence). The CDR3 consists of 15 residues. The CDR3, as DNA: TGTGCCAGCAGTTTCTCAGGACAGTTGTCCTACGAGCAGTACTTC. Translating it yields CASSFSGQLSYEQYF.

CDR3 nucleotide sequence: TGTGCCAGCAGCTCGTCCGGGACTAGCGGGAGGTTCTACGAGCAGTACTTC. Amino acid sequence: CASSSSGTSGRFYEQYF. This chain connects TRBV7-2 to TRBJ2-7, with TRBD2 matching 15 bases. This CDR3 has 17 residues. Germline CDR1 is SGHTA and CDR2 is FQGNSA. The junction had 7 bases not matched to a gene; V was cut back by 4 bases and J by 3 bases.

A note on this clone: One junction end does not reproduce the germline sequence, and a read error may be involved. The J gene is TRBJ2-1, the V gene TRBV19; a weak D match, TRBD1 (6 bases). CDR1 and CDR2 (germline): LNHDA, SQIVND (reference sequence). CDR3 length: 17 residues. CDR3 region: CASSITTGGGHYDEQFF. The CDR3 DNA sequence: TGTGCCAGTAGTATAACGACAGGCGGTGGACACTACGATGAGCAGTTCTTC.

This clone was seen only once. One junction end disagrees with the germline gene, perhaps due to a read error. The chain links TRBV7-9 to TRBJ1-1; D possibly corresponds to TRBD1 (5 bases). The CDR3 sequence is 16 residues long. Germline lookup yields CDR1 SEHNR and CDR2 FQNEAQ (reference sequence). CDR3 region: CSSSLGERAQNTEAFF. The CDR3 DNA reads as TGTTCCAGCAGCTTAGGGGAGAGGGCCCAGAACACTGAAGCTTTCTTT.

V usage is TRBV7-3 and J usage is TRBJ2-3, with a tentative D call TRBD2 (6 bases). V lost 5 bases, J lost 0 bases, and 15 bases lay in between. Per germline, CDR1 SGHTA and CDR2 FQGTGA. The CDR3 is 16 residues long. CDR3 coding DNA: TGTGCCAGCAGCCCCGAGGGACTTACTAGCACAGATACGCAGTATTTT. It specifies CASSPEGLTSTDTQYF. The whole variable domain, remainder taken from reference TRBV7-3 and TRBJ2-3, is GAGVSQTPSNKVTEKGKYVELRCDPISGHTALYWYRQSLGQGPEFLIYFQGTGAADDSGLPNDRFFAVRPEGSVSTLKIQRTERGDSAVYLCASSPEGLTSTDTQYFGPGTRLTVL.

The chain couples TRBV27 to TRBJ2-1, with 9 bases aligning to TRBD2. Germline CDR1 reads MNHEY; CDR2 reads SMNVEV (reference sequence). This CDR3 contains 15 residues. V trimming: 5 bases; J trimming: 0 bases; junction bases outside the gene matches: 2. For the CDR3, the DNA is TGTGCCAGCAGTGATAGCGGGAGCTCCTACAATGAGCAGTTCTTC. The encoded protein is CASSDSGSSYNEQFF.

CDR3 in amino acids: CASSLLSVEKLFF. The CDR3 bases are TGTGCCAGCAGTTTGTTATCTGTGGAAAAACTGTTTTTT. The chain employs TRBV28 and TRBJ1-4; D is uncertain. Trimming shortened V by 3 bases and J by 8 bases, and 10 bases separated the two germline ends. This CDR3 has 13 residues. Per germline, CDR1 MDHEN and CDR2 SYDVKM.

This clone was detected only a few times. The chain couples TRBV11-2 to TRBJ1-1; a possible D gene is TRBD1 (6 bases). The germline V and J ends were trimmed by 1 base and 7 bases, with 13 bases remaining between them. This CDR3 contains 14 residues. Per germline, CDR1 SGHAT and CDR2 FQNNGV. The CDR3 sequence: CASSLVGQLSEAFF. The CDR3 DNA reads as TGTGCCAGCAGCTTAGTAGGACAGCTAAGTGAAGCTTTCTTT.

J is TRBJ2-1 and V is TRBV10-3; D is possibly TRBD2 (5 bases). The CDR3 is 16 residues long. Germline lookup yields CDR1 ENHRY and CDR2 SYGVKD. With 5 bases removed from V and 1 base from J, the gap between germline ends came to 15 bases. Here the CDR3 reads CAISSEGPGSYNEQFF. The DNA for the CDR3 is TGTGCCATCAGTAGTGAGGGCCCGGGGTCCTACAATGAGCAGTTCTTC.

J is TRBJ2-1 and V is TRBV7-6; 12 bases map to TRBD2. The V gene end was trimmed by 1 base and the J gene end by 4 bases; junction bases not matched to a gene: 5. The germline V gene encodes CDR1 SGHVS and CDR2 FNYEAQ. The CDR3 length is 17 residues. CDR3: CASSLGPSGRAYNEQFF. CDR3 bases: TGTGCCAGCAGCTTAGGTCCTAGCGGGAGGGCTTACAATGAGCAGTTCTTC.

DNA for the CDR3: TGTGCCAGCTCACCAACGGGATATGGCTACACCTTC. Translated, it gives CASSPTGYGYTF. This sequence joins TRBV18 and TRBJ1-2, with no clear D. With 2 bases removed from V and 5 bases from J, the gap between germline ends came to 6 bases. The CDR3 totals 12 residues. Germline V gene sequence: CDR1 KGHSH, CDR2 LQKENI. Together with reference TRBV18 and TRBJ1-2, the CDR3 gives the full variable domain: NAGVMQNPRHLVRRRGQEARLRCSPMKGHSHVYWYRQLPEEGLKFMVYLQKENIIDESGMPKERFSAEFPKEGPSILRIQQVVRGDSAAYFCASSPTGYGYTFGSGTRLTVV.

The chain uses TRBV2 and TRBJ2-1; perhaps TRBD2 as D (5 bases). The CDR3 is made up of 15 amino acids. The V end lost 2 bases, the J end lost 2 bases, and 10 bases lay between the germline ends. Germline CDR1 is SNHLY and CDR2 is FYNNEI. The CDR3 DNA reads TGTGCCAGCAGTGAACGGGAATCAGCCTACAATGAGCAGTTCTTC. Protein product: CASSERESAYNEQFF.

The rearrangement uses TRBV30 and TRBJ1-5, with D unclear. The CDR3 has 14 residues. Trimming pared 0 bases from V and 6 bases from J, leaving 12 bases between. The V gene's germline CDR1 is GTSNPN and CDR2 SVGIG (reference sequence). In nucleotides, the CDR3 is TGTGCCTGGAGTGTCCCCAGTGGAGGTCAGCCCCAGCATTTT. Translated: CAWSVPSGGQPQHF.

The chain is built from TRBV25-1 and TRBJ2-1; 10 nucleotides line up with TRBD2. Per the germline V gene, CDR1 is MGHDK and CDR2 is SYGVNS. This CDR3 has 13 amino acids. V lost 6 bases to trimming and J lost 5 bases; unmatched junction nucleotides: 1. The CDR3 loop reads CASRLAGNNEQFF. CDR3 sequence (DNA): TGTGCCAGCAGACTAGCGGGAAACAATGAGCAGTTCTTC.

The chain recombines TRBV28 with TRBJ2-3; 7 nucleotides agree with TRBD1. CDR1 and CDR2 (germline): MDHEN, SYDVKM. The CDR3 length is 17 residues. Trimming cost V 4 bases and J 0 bases; bases outside gene matches: 10. CDR3 sequence: CASSSPRGLGSTDTQYF. The CDR3 nucleotides are TGTGCCAGCAGTTCCCCGAGGGGGCTAGGGAGCACAGATACGCAGTATTTT. Complete variable domain (other parts from reference TRBV28 and TRBJ2-3): DVKVTQSSRYLVKRTGEKVFLECVQDMDHENMFWYRQDPGLGLRLIYFSYDVKMKEKGDIPEGYSVSREKKERFSLILESASTNQTSMYLCASSSPRGLGSTDTQYFGPGTRLTVL.

CDR3 amino acids: CATSPRDRINQPQHF. The CDR3 DNA sequence: TGTGCCACCAGTCCTCGGGACAGAATAAATCAGCCCCAGCATTTT. The J gene is TRBJ1-5, the V gene TRBV15; TRBD1 matches at 7 bases. The CDR3 totals 15 residues. The V and J ends lost 6 bases and 4 bases, in that order; junction bases with no gene match: 9. CDR1 is LNHNV, CDR2 YYDKDF, per germline (reference sequence).

V usage is TRBV27 and J usage is TRBJ2-7, with D uncertain. Germline CDR1 and CDR2: MNHEY and SMNVEV (reference sequence). The CDR3 consists of 12 residues. The ends were cut back, 5 bases at V and 7 bases at J, with 12 bases in the middle. The CDR3 loop is CASSDTASEQYF. The CDR3 DNA follows: TGTGCCAGCAGTGACACCGCCTCGGAGCAGTACTTC.

The CDR3 reads CASSVTGTGVENTEAFF. In nucleotides, the CDR3 is TGTGCCAGCAGCGTAACCGGGACAGGGGTGGAGAACACTGAAGCTTTCTTT. The rearrangement uses TRBV9 and TRBJ1-1, with 10 bases identical to TRBD1. Looked up from germline, CDR1 is SGDLS and CDR2 is YYNGEE. V was pared by 1 base and J by 1 base, with 7 bases of the junction left unmatched. CDR3 length: 17 residues.

V usage is TRBV5-6 and J usage is TRBJ2-7; maybe TRBD1 (5 bases). CDR1 SGHDT and CDR2 YYEEEE come from the germline V gene. Trimming removed 1 base from V and 3 bases from J, with 14 bases in between. The CDR3 totals 15 residues. This chain's CDR3 is CASSLFSGFVYEQYF. CDR3 bases: TGTGCCAGCAGCTTGTTTTCAGGGTTCGTCTACGAGCAGTACTTC. Full variable domain (remainder filled in from reference TRBV5-6 and TRBJ2-7): DAGVTQSPTHLIKTRGQQVTLRCSPKSGHDTVSWYQQALGQGPQFIFQYYEEEERQRGNFPDRFSGHQFPNYSSELNVNALLLGDSALYLCASSLFSGFVYEQYFGPGTRLTVT.

CDR3 region: CASSLVPFGANVLTF. The DNA of the CDR3 is TGCGCCAGCAGCTTGGTCCCCTTTGGGGCCAACGTCCTGACTTTC. V and J are TRBV5-1 and TRBJ2-6; D gene uncertain. From germline, CDR1 is SGHRS and CDR2 YFSETQ. Trimming stripped 0 bases from V and 3 bases from J, with 7 bases between. This CDR3 has 15 amino acids.